This entry concerns a single T cell receptor beta chain. Antigen unknown. These data come from a study of T cell responses to AZD1222 COVID-19 vaccine. For the study at large: It was second doses at about 4 or about 12 weeks that were pooled. Overall study findings and caveats: Spike-specific TCR repertoires showed rising breadth and depth after two AZD1222 doses. Reports say nearly half of spike-specific TCRs go after unmutated variant regions.

Only in-frame clones appear in the TCRdb table, and some are missing; sequencing was by immunoSEQ multiplex PCR. The data hold 100,000 or so clones, with around 90% observed a single time. The TCR comes from an adult in good health. The specimen was peripheral blood, collected on day 0 of AZD1222 vaccination.

CDR3 nucleotides: TGTGCCAGCAGTGAAGGGTACTTGATCAACTACGAGCAGTACTTC. As protein: CASSEGYLINYEQYF. V and J are TRBV2 and TRBJ2-7; no firm D call. In germline, CDR1 is SNHLY, CDR2 FYNNEI. The CDR3 loop spans 15 amino acids. Trimming removed 1 base at V and 3 bases at J, with 13 bases between.